These T cell receptor beta chains were read from a single sample in a study of shared clonotypes between healthy human individuals. Sequencing was performed with immunoSEQ multiplex PCR; in TCRdb, only in-frame clones are kept and a portion is missing. Of around 690,000 clones listed, around 91% were seen once; the top ten hold 34%. Source material: memory CD8+ T cells from PBMCs. Receptors originate from a man aged 18 to 29 in good health. Some clones in this sample may be carry-over from other donors' samples. Each CDR3 is given with its conserved first and last residue. The D gene is left open where the match is weak. Size values are once, few and many counts, or a class for expanded clones, and some rows have none.

j_call: TRBJ2-4; v_call: TRBV11-2; d_call: TRBD2; clone_size: -; cdr3_nt: TGTGCCAGCAGCGAGGGTGGGAGGGTGATTGAAAACATTCAGTACTTC; cdr3_aa: CASSEGGRVIENIQYF
j_call: TRBJ1-2; v_call: TRBV15; d_call: TRBD1; clone_size: -; cdr3_nt: TGTGCCACCAGCAGGACATCAGGGGGGGTCGAAGGCTACACCTTC; cdr3_aa: CATSRTSGGVEGYTF
j_call: TRBJ2-2; v_call: TRBV28; d_call: TRBD1; clone_size: -; cdr3_nt: TGTGCCAGCAGTTTTCGCGACAGGGGGGTGGAAGAGGAGCTGTTTTTT; cdr3_aa: CASSFRDRGVEEELFF
j_call: TRBJ1-3; v_call: TRBV4-3; d_call: -; clone_size: -; cdr3_nt: TGCGCCAGCAGCCAATGGACAGCGGGCGGTTGGGGAAACACCATATATTTT; cdr3_aa: CASSQWTAGGWGNTIYF
j_call: TRBJ2-3; v_call: TRBV19; d_call: -; clone_size: -; cdr3_nt: TGTGCCAGTAGTCCCCGGGCTAATCGGCAGGCAGATACGCAGTATTTT; cdr3_aa: CASSPRANRQADTQYF
j_call: TRBJ2-1; v_call: TRBV7-9; d_call: TRBD2; clone_size: -; cdr3_nt: TGTGCCAGCAGCCAAGGGACTAGCGGGGACTACAATGAGCAGTTCTTC; cdr3_aa: CASSQGTSGDYNEQFF
j_call: TRBJ2-7; v_call: TRBV5-6; d_call: -; clone_size: -; cdr3_nt: TGTGCCAGCAGCCCCGGACTATACTACGAGCAGTACTTC; cdr3_aa: CASSPGLYYEQYF
j_call: TRBJ2-1; v_call: TRBV9; d_call: TRBD1; clone_size: -; cdr3_nt: TGTGCCAGCAGCGGATTGAACAGGGGATCCAATGAGCAGTTCTTC; cdr3_aa: CASSGLNRGSNEQFF
j_call: TRBJ2-7; v_call: TRBV28; d_call: TRBD1; clone_size: -; cdr3_nt: TGTGCCAGCAGACCGGACAGGGGGTACGAGCAGTACTTC; cdr3_aa: CASRPDRGYEQYF
j_call: TRBJ1-2; v_call: TRBV6-1; d_call: -; clone_size: medium-sized; cdr3_nt: TGTGCCAGCAGTAGGACAGAAGCTAGGTATGGCTACACCTTC; cdr3_aa: CASSRTEARYGYTF
j_call: TRBJ2-2; v_call: TRBV27; d_call: TRBD1; clone_size: -; cdr3_nt: TGTGCCAGCAGTTGGGATACAGGGGGCCTGAACACCGGGGAGCTGTTTTTT; cdr3_aa: CASSWDTGGLNTGELFF
j_call: TRBJ2-1; v_call: TRBV11-1; d_call: -; clone_size: -; cdr3_nt: TGTGCCAGCAGCTTAGTTTTGCGGGGCTACGTACGCAATGAGCAGTTCTTC; cdr3_aa: CASSLVLRGYVRNEQFF
j_call: TRBJ2-7; v_call: TRBV4-3; d_call: TRBD1; clone_size: -; cdr3_nt: TGCGCCAGCAGCCACAACCGGGACAGGGTCTACGAGCAGTACTTC; cdr3_aa: CASSHNRDRVYEQYF
j_call: TRBJ2-7; v_call: TRBV18; d_call: -; clone_size: -; cdr3_nt: TGTGCCAGCTCACCAGACGCCTACGAGCAGTACTTC; cdr3_aa: CASSPDAYEQYF
j_call: TRBJ2-7; v_call: TRBV7-9; d_call: -; clone_size: -; cdr3_nt: TGTGCCAGCAGCATAGGCATGGGGGAGCAGTACTTC; cdr3_aa: CASSIGMGEQYF
j_call: TRBJ2-5; v_call: TRBV7-9; d_call: -; clone_size: -; cdr3_nt: TGTGCCAGCAGCTTAGTTCGGAGGAGGACCCAGTACTTC; cdr3_aa: CASSLVRRRTQYF
j_call: TRBJ2-7; v_call: TRBV27; d_call: TRBD1; clone_size: -; cdr3_nt: TGTGCCAGCAGTTTGGGGACAGTCTACGAGCAGTACTTC; cdr3_aa: CASSLGTVYEQYF
j_call: TRBJ2-7; v_call: TRBV7-2; d_call: -; clone_size: -; cdr3_nt: TGTGCCAGCAGCTTATCATGGCCAGCCTCCTACGAGCAGTACTTC; cdr3_aa: CASSLSWPASYEQYF
j_call: TRBJ2-7; v_call: TRBV25-1; d_call: TRBD1; clone_size: -; cdr3_nt: TGTGCCAGCAGCTGGACAGGGACCGAGCAGTACTTC; cdr3_aa: CASSWTGTEQYF
j_call: TRBJ1-2; v_call: TRBV5-1; d_call: -; clone_size: -; cdr3_nt: TGCGCCAGCAGCTTGGCTGGTTTTGGAGCTCATGGCTACACCTTC; cdr3_aa: CASSLAGFGAHGYTF
j_call: TRBJ1-2; v_call: TRBV14; d_call: TRBD1; clone_size: -; cdr3_nt: TGTGCCAGCAGCCAAGCAGGAGGGGGCCATGGCTACACCTTC; cdr3_aa: CASSQAGGGHGYTF
j_call: TRBJ2-1; v_call: TRBV27; d_call: TRBD2; clone_size: -; cdr3_nt: TGTGCCAGCAGTTTATCGATAGCGGGAGGTGAGCAGTTCTTC; cdr3_aa: CASSLSIAGGEQFF
j_call: TRBJ2-1; v_call: TRBV5-4; d_call: -; clone_size: -; cdr3_nt: TGTGCCAGCAGCTTGAGGGCGGTGACCGAGCAGTTCTTC; cdr3_aa: CASSLRAVTEQFF
j_call: TRBJ2-2; v_call: TRBV27; d_call: TRBD2; clone_size: -; cdr3_nt: TGTGCCAGCAGTTTATCGAGGGGACTAGGCTCCGGGGAGCTGTTTTTT; cdr3_aa: CASSLSRGLGSGELFF
j_call: TRBJ1-2; v_call: TRBV29-1; d_call: -; clone_size: -; cdr3_nt: TGCAGCGTTGGGGACCCCTCCCAGCGGGATGGCTACACCTTC; cdr3_aa: CSVGDPSQRDGYTF
j_call: TRBJ2-1; v_call: TRBV27; d_call: -; clone_size: -; cdr3_nt: TGTGCCAGCAGTTTGCGGGAATATCTCTACAATGAGCAGTTCTTC; cdr3_aa: CASSLREYLYNEQFF
j_call: TRBJ1-4; v_call: TRBV28; d_call: -; clone_size: -; cdr3_nt: TGTGCCAGCAGTATCAATGAAAAACTGTTTTTT; cdr3_aa: CASSINEKLFF
j_call: TRBJ1-1; v_call: TRBV28; d_call: TRBD1; clone_size: -; cdr3_nt: TGTGCCAGCGTGCCGAGAGACAGGGAAGTAACTGAAGCTTTCTTT; cdr3_aa: CASVPRDREVTEAFF
j_call: TRBJ1-2; v_call: TRBV27; d_call: TRBD1; clone_size: once; cdr3_nt: TGTGCCAGCATGTCCCGGGACAGTGTTCGATATGGCTACACCTTC; cdr3_aa: CASMSRDSVRYGYTF
j_call: TRBJ2-7; v_call: TRBV7-9; d_call: -; clone_size: once; cdr3_nt: TGTGCCAGCAGCTCGGGACCAGGCGAGCAGTACTTC; cdr3_aa: CASSSGPGEQYF
j_call: TRBJ1-5; v_call: TRBV4-1; d_call: -; clone_size: -; cdr3_nt: TGCGCCAGCAGCCCGTTGGGGGGAGTCCCCAATCAGCCCCAGCATTTT; cdr3_aa: CASSPLGGVPNQPQHF
j_call: TRBJ1-2; v_call: TRBV7-9; d_call: -; clone_size: -; cdr3_nt: TGTGCCAGCAGCTTCGTCCCTTCCTATGGCTACACCTTC; cdr3_aa: CASSFVPSYGYTF
j_call: TRBJ2-7; v_call: TRBV4-2; d_call: TRBD1; clone_size: -; cdr3_nt: TGTGCCAGCAGCCAGGAAGGGACAGGGGGCGTATACGAGCAGTACTTC; cdr3_aa: CASSQEGTGGVYEQYF
j_call: TRBJ2-7; v_call: TRBV4-1; d_call: TRBD1; clone_size: -; cdr3_nt: TGCGCCAGCAGCCAACCGGGACAGGGGGCCTACGAGCAGTACTTC; cdr3_aa: CASSQPGQGAYEQYF
j_call: TRBJ2-7; v_call: TRBV6-1; d_call: TRBD1; clone_size: -; cdr3_nt: TGTGCCAGCAGTGCGAGGACAGGACTCTACGAGCAGTACTTC; cdr3_aa: CASSARTGLYEQYF
j_call: TRBJ2-1; v_call: TRBV7-9; d_call: -; clone_size: -; cdr3_nt: TGTGCCACCCCTGGGGACTCCATCTCCTACAATGAGCAGTTCTTC; cdr3_aa: CATPGDSISYNEQFF